The present T cell receptor (beta chain) was sequenced within a study of human T cells and chemical hapten exposure. For the study at large: Throughout a study of approximately 25 weeks, patients underwent weekly scalp administration of diphenylcyclopropenone doses. Alopecia areata, totalis or universalis affected patients, mainly female. Regarding the study as a whole: There was alopecia in the donors, so their immune response may differ from that of healthy people.

Regarding time point: patch test 3, about 24 weeks after DPC sensitization. Treatment indicated: therapeutic diphenylcyclopropenone sensitization with weekly scalp DPC. Unfractionated whole blood was the source of the extracted total RNA. As regards this clonotype: As yet, its antigen is unknown.

CDR3 length: 16 amino acids. Germline CDR1 and CDR2: SGHTA and FQGNSA. V was pared by 3 bases and J by 2 bases, with 5 bases of the junction left unmatched. MiXCR, run by TCRdb on the RACE reads, gives a single entry per CDR3 protein. Altogether 120,000 or so distinct CDR3 sequences are present, 10% to 12% being singletons, with the ten largest covering around 2.5%. This receptor was taken from a woman aged 45-65 years with alopecia areata. Some clones in this sample may be carry-over from other donors' samples. The chain has TRBV7-2 and TRBJ2-3; 10 bases agree with TRBD2. Sequencing used whole blood, obtained in connection with sensitization to the hapten diphenylcyclopropenone (DPC). This CDR3 reads CASSFLAGGHTDTQYF. Here the CDR3 DNA reads TGTGCCAGCAGCTTCTTAGCGGGGGGACACACAGATACGCAGTATTTT.